This is a list of T cell receptor beta chains from one sample in a study of T-cell reconstitution after alpha-beta-depleted transplantation in children. TCRdb recomputed calls from the PCR reads with MiXCR, one row per CDR3 protein. The top ten hold about 34% of the sample, which has over 100,000 distinct CDR3 sequences, about a tenth seen once. Sample: PBMCs, taken before TCRalphabeta/CD19-depleted stem cell transplant. Every receptor here comes from a boy aged 2 to 10 with acute lymphoblastic leukemia, due to receive a stem cell transplant. Both conserved end residues are part of each CDR3. The D gene is left open where the match is weak. Size values are once, few and many counts, or a class for expanded clones, and some rows have none.

clone size: many
V gene: TRBV5-5
D gene: -
J gene: TRBJ2-1
CDR3 protein: CASSLARYNEQFF
CDR3 DNA: TGTGCCAGCAGCTTGGCCAGATACAATGAGCAGTTCTTC

clone size: -
V gene: TRBV24-1
D gene: -
J gene: TRBJ2-3
CDR3 protein: CATSDPTGITDTQYF
CDR3 DNA: TGTGCCACCAGTGACCCTACAGGTATTACAGATACGCAGTATTTT

clone size: few
V gene: TRBV9
D gene: TRBD1
J gene: TRBJ1-2
CDR3 protein: CASSVAGGYGYTF
CDR3 DNA: TGTGCCAGCAGCGTAGCAGGGGGCTATGGCTACACCTTC

clone size: many
V gene: TRBV18
D gene: TRBD1
J gene: TRBJ2-7
CDR3 protein: CASSPLPGGYEQYF
CDR3 DNA: TGTGCCAGCTCACCACTCCCAGGGGGTTACGAGCAGTACTTC

clone size: few
V gene: TRBV29-1
D gene: -
J gene: TRBJ2-1
CDR3 protein: CSVEVVSGIKEQFF
CDR3 DNA: TGCAGCGTTGAAGTGGTGTCAGGGATAAAGGAGCAGTTCTTC

clone size: many
V gene: TRBV4-1
D gene: TRBD2
J gene: TRBJ2-5
CDR3 protein: CASSQDLRGYQETQYF
CDR3 DNA: TGCGCCAGCAGCCAAGACCTGCGGGGGTACCAAGAGACCCAGTACTTC

clone size: -
V gene: TRBV7-8
D gene: -
J gene: TRBJ2-2
CDR3 protein: CASSQYGELFF
CDR3 DNA: TGTGCCAGCAGCCAATATGGGGAGCTGTTTTTT

clone size: few
V gene: TRBV7-9
D gene: TRBD1
J gene: TRBJ1-5
CDR3 protein: CSSSEGQGYNQPQHF
CDR3 DNA: TGTTCCAGCAGCGAAGGACAGGGGTACAATCAGCCCCAGCATTTT

clone size: -
V gene: TRBV11-2
D gene: -
J gene: TRBJ2-7
CDR3 protein: CASSLLRGMVDEQYF
CDR3 DNA: TGTGCCAGCAGCTTACTTAGGGGGATGGTCGACGAGCAGTACTTC

clone size: many
V gene: TRBV6-1
D gene: -
J gene: TRBJ2-7
CDR3 protein: CASSEDGGSSYEQYF
CDR3 DNA: TGTGCCAGCAGTGAAGACGGCGGCAGCTCCTACGAGCAGTACTTC

clone size: few
V gene: TRBV25-1
D gene: TRBD1
J gene: TRBJ2-5
CDR3 protein: CASSESGGTGKRKTQYF
CDR3 DNA: TGTGCCAGCAGTGAATCAGGAGGGACAGGGAAGAGAAAGACCCAGTACTTC

clone size: few
V gene: TRBV11-2
D gene: TRBD1
J gene: TRBJ1-2
CDR3 protein: CASSPSGTVYGYTF
CDR3 DNA: TGTGCCAGCAGCCCATCCGGGACAGTCTATGGCTACACCTTC

clone size: -
V gene: TRBV4-2
D gene: TRBD1
J gene: TRBJ2-3
CDR3 protein: CAISPGDRRNTDTQYF
CDR3 DNA: TGTGCCATCAGCCCTGGGGACAGGAGGAATACAGATACGCAGTATTTT

clone size: -
V gene: TRBV18
D gene: TRBD2
J gene: TRBJ2-1
CDR3 protein: CASSPTSGRLRNEQFF
CDR3 DNA: TGTGCCAGCTCACCGACTAGCGGGAGACTACGGAATGAGCAGTTCTTC

clone size: many
V gene: TRBV20-1
D gene: TRBD2
J gene: TRBJ2-3
CDR3 protein: CSARDRLAGGKLQYF
CDR3 DNA: TGCAGTGCTAGAGATCGACTAGCGGGAGGGAAGCTCCAGTATTTT

clone size: -
V gene: TRBV20-1
D gene: -
J gene: TRBJ1-1
CDR3 protein: CSARDEPRGYTEAFF
CDR3 DNA: TGCAGTGCTAGAGATGAGCCCAGGGGATACACTGAAGCTTTCTTT

clone size: many
V gene: TRBV12-3/TRBV12-4
D gene: -
J gene: TRBJ2-1
CDR3 protein: CASSPGERILNEQFF
CDR3 DNA: TGTGCCAGCAGCCCTGGGGAGCGTATTCTTAATGAGCAGTTCTTC

clone size: -
V gene: TRBV20-1
D gene: -
J gene: TRBJ2-3
CDR3 protein: CSARVLADTQYF
CDR3 DNA: TGCAGTGCTAGAGTCCTGGCAGATACGCAGTATTTT

clone size: -
V gene: TRBV27
D gene: TRBD2
J gene: TRBJ2-2
CDR3 protein: CASSLQRGGTGELFF
CDR3 DNA: TGTGCCAGCAGTTTACAACGGGGGGGTACGGGGGAGCTGTTTTTT

clone size: many
V gene: TRBV27
D gene: -
J gene: TRBJ2-1
CDR3 protein: CATSRYNEQFF
CDR3 DNA: TGTGCCACCTCGCGGTACAATGAGCAGTTCTTC

clone size: many
V gene: TRBV20-1
D gene: -
J gene: TRBJ2-7
CDR3 protein: CSAREPGTSYEQYF
CDR3 DNA: TGCAGTGCTAGAGAACCGGGGACATCCTACGAGCAGTACTTC

clone size: many
V gene: TRBV12-3/TRBV12-4
D gene: -
J gene: TRBJ1-1
CDR3 protein: CASSRPVVNTEAFF
CDR3 DNA: TGTGCCAGCAGCCGACCGGTCGTGAACACTGAAGCTTTCTTT

clone size: -
V gene: TRBV27
D gene: -
J gene: TRBJ1-3
CDR3 protein: CASSLRAAGNTIYF
CDR3 DNA: TGTGCCAGCAGTTTAAGGGCAGCCGGAAACACCATATATTTT

clone size: -
V gene: TRBV3-1
D gene: TRBD1
J gene: TRBJ1-2
CDR3 protein: CASSQDRGPPYGYTF
CDR3 DNA: TGTGCCAGCAGCCAAGACAGGGGGCCCCCCTATGGCTACACCTTC

clone size: once
V gene: TRBV30
D gene: TRBD2
J gene: TRBJ2-7
CDR3 protein: CAWAGTRDEQYF
CDR3 DNA: TGTGCCTGGGCCGGGACTAGGGACGAGCAGTACTTC

clone size: few
V gene: TRBV27
D gene: -
J gene: TRBJ2-1
CDR3 protein: CASSLKIRGNEQFF
CDR3 DNA: TGTGCCAGCAGTTTAAAAATTCGGGGCAATGAGCAGTTCTTC

clone size: few
V gene: TRBV5-1
D gene: -
J gene: TRBJ1-1
CDR3 protein: CASSGPDRNTEAFF
CDR3 DNA: TGCGCCAGCAGCGGTCCGGACCGGAACACTGAAGCTTTCTTT

clone size: -
V gene: TRBV7-2
D gene: -
J gene: TRBJ1-2
CDR3 protein: CASSEQGAHGYTF
CDR3 DNA: TGTGCCAGCAGCGAACAGGGTGCACATGGCTACACCTTC

clone size: many
V gene: TRBV12-3/TRBV12-4
D gene: TRBD2
J gene: TRBJ2-7
CDR3 protein: CASRIGTRFEQYF
CDR3 DNA: TGTGCCAGCAGAATTGGGACTAGATTCGAGCAGTACTTC

clone size: -
V gene: TRBV5-1
D gene: -
J gene: TRBJ2-1
CDR3 protein: CASSLDGEANEQFF
CDR3 DNA: TGCGCCAGCAGCCTTGACGGGGAAGCCAATGAGCAGTTCTTC

clone size: few
V gene: TRBV28
D gene: -
J gene: TRBJ2-1
CDR3 protein: CASSFYHEQFF
CDR3 DNA: TGTGCCAGCAGTTTTTACCATGAGCAGTTCTTC

clone size: -
V gene: TRBV12-3/TRBV12-4
D gene: TRBD2
J gene: TRBJ2-2
CDR3 protein: CASSLGGRALGELFF
CDR3 DNA: TGTGCCAGCAGTTTGGGCGGGAGGGCCTTGGGGGAGCTGTTTTTT

clone size: few
V gene: TRBV7-8
D gene: -
J gene: TRBJ1-5
CDR3 protein: CASSPGSFSNQPQHF
CDR3 DNA: TGTGCCAGCAGCCCAGGGTCCTTTAGCAATCAGCCCCAGCATTTT

clone size: -
V gene: TRBV11-3
D gene: TRBD2
J gene: TRBJ2-1
CDR3 protein: CASSLEASGSYNEQFF
CDR3 DNA: TGTGCCAGCAGCTTAGAGGCTAGCGGGAGCTACAATGAGCAGTTCTTC

clone size: few
V gene: TRBV14
D gene: TRBD2
J gene: TRBJ2-3
CDR3 protein: CASSLWTSGALTDTQYF
CDR3 DNA: TGTGCCAGCAGCCTCTGGACTAGCGGAGCCCTCACAGATACGCAGTATTTT

clone size: -
V gene: TRBV5-1
D gene: -
J gene: TRBJ1-1
CDR3 protein: CASAGKSNTEAFF
CDR3 DNA: TGCGCCAGTGCTGGCAAGTCGAACACTGAAGCTTTCTTT

clone size: few
V gene: TRBV30
D gene: -
J gene: TRBJ2-3
CDR3 protein: CAWSVGLATQYF
CDR3 DNA: TGTGCCTGGAGTGTAGGGCTAGCAACGCAGTATTTT

clone size: many
V gene: TRBV10-2
D gene: -
J gene: TRBJ2-7
CDR3 protein: CASSMGSNEQYF
CDR3 DNA: TGCGCCAGCAGCATGGGTTCGAACGAGCAGTACTTC

clone size: many
V gene: TRBV7-9
D gene: -
J gene: TRBJ2-1
CDR3 protein: CASSSAWAYNEQFF
CDR3 DNA: TGTGCCAGCAGCTCTGCGTGGGCCTACAATGAGCAGTTCTTC

clone size: few
V gene: TRBV11-1
D gene: TRBD1
J gene: TRBJ2-3
CDR3 protein: CASSSDWRTGMMTDTQYF
CDR3 DNA: TGTGCCAGCAGCTCAGATTGGAGGACAGGGATGATGACAGATACGCAGTATTTT

clone size: many
V gene: TRBV20-1
D gene: TRBD1
J gene: TRBJ2-7
CDR3 protein: CSARLVGTGGYEQYF
CDR3 DNA: TGCAGTGCTAGATTGGTTGGGACAGGGGGCTACGAGCAGTACTTC